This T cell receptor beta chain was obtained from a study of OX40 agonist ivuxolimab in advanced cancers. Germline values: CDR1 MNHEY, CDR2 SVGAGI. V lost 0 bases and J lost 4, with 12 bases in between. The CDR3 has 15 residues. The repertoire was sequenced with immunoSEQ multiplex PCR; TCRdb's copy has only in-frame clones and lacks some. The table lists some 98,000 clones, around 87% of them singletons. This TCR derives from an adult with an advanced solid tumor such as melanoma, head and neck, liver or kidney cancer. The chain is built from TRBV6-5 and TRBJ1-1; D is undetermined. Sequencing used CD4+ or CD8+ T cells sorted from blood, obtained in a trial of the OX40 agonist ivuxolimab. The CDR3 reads CASSYSVSRGTEAFF. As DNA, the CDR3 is TGTGCCAGCAGTTACTCAGTGAGCCGGGGCACTGAAGCTTTCTTT.